This is a list of T cell receptor beta chains from one sample in a study of cytomegalovirus exposure and HLA in healthy donors. TCRdb's table, derived via immunoSEQ multiplex PCR, lists solely in-frame clones and lacks some. The sample contains 90,000 to 150,000 clones, less than 10% of which appear only once. Sequenced material: PBMCs. The receptors derive from a woman aged 40 to 55 in good health and CMV-seropositive. Each CDR3 is given with its conserved first and last residue. Each record gives: CDR3 length, J gene, D gene, clone size, V gene, CDR3 DNA, CDR3 protein. D genes are given only for firm matches. Only some rows state a clone size, as once, few, many or a class for expanded clones.

cdr3_length: 13
j_call: TRBJ1-1
d_call: -
clone_size: few
v_call: TRBV14
cdr3_nt: TGTGCCAGCAGCCAAGGAGTGAACACTGAAGCTTTCTTT
cdr3_aa: CASSQGVNTEAFF

cdr3_length: 15
j_call: TRBJ1-2
d_call: TRBD1
clone_size: few
v_call: TRBV4-2
cdr3_nt: TGTGCCAGCAGCCAACAGGGGGAGAACGACTATGGCTACACCTTC
cdr3_aa: CASSQQGENDYGYTF

cdr3_length: 15
j_call: TRBJ1-5
d_call: -
clone_size: few
v_call: TRBV7-2
cdr3_nt: TGTGCCAGCAGCTTAGAGGACACTAGCAATCAGCCCCAGCATTTT
cdr3_aa: CASSLEDTSNQPQHF

cdr3_length: 13
j_call: TRBJ2-5
d_call: -
clone_size: few
v_call: TRBV11-2
cdr3_nt: TGTGCCAGCAGCCCCGAGAGCGAGGAGACCCAGTACTTC
cdr3_aa: CASSPESEETQYF

cdr3_length: 14
j_call: TRBJ2-1
d_call: -
clone_size: few
v_call: TRBV7-2
cdr3_nt: TGTGCCAGCAGCTTTCGGACACTTTACAATGAGCAGTTCTTC
cdr3_aa: CASSFRTLYNEQFF

cdr3_length: 15
j_call: TRBJ1-4
d_call: -
clone_size: -
v_call: TRBV25-1
cdr3_nt: -
cdr3_aa: CASGASGRANEKLFF

cdr3_length: 15
j_call: TRBJ1-4
d_call: -
clone_size: -
v_call: TRBV11-1
cdr3_nt: TGTGCCAGCAGTACCGACCCGGCGGCTAATGAAAAACTGTTTTTT
cdr3_aa: CASSTDPAANEKLFF

cdr3_length: 16
j_call: TRBJ1-2
d_call: -
clone_size: few
v_call: TRBV30
cdr3_nt: TGTGCCTGGAGGGACAATGATGTGATTACCTCCTATGGCTACACCTTC
cdr3_aa: CAWRDNDVITSYGYTF

cdr3_length: 14
j_call: TRBJ1-1
d_call: -
clone_size: -
v_call: TRBV19
cdr3_nt: TGTGCCAGTAGTATAGTCGGTCGGAGTACTGAAGCTTTCTTT
cdr3_aa: CASSIVGRSTEAFF

cdr3_length: 13
j_call: TRBJ1-1
d_call: -
clone_size: many
v_call: TRBV7-9
cdr3_nt: TGTGCCAGCAGCTTACAGGGGAACACTGAAGCTTTCTTT
cdr3_aa: CASSLQGNTEAFF

cdr3_length: 19
j_call: TRBJ1-5
d_call: TRBD1
clone_size: -
v_call: TRBV6-1
cdr3_nt: TGTGCCAGCAGTGAATCGCAGGACAGGTTCCTCTCGAGGGGTCAGCCCCAGCATTTT
cdr3_aa: CASSESQDRFLSRGQPQHF

cdr3_length: 16
j_call: TRBJ2-3
d_call: TRBD2
clone_size: few
v_call: TRBV7-9
cdr3_nt: TGTGCCAGCAGCCCGGGGACTAGCGGGGGCACAGATACGCAGTATTTT
cdr3_aa: CASSPGTSGGTDTQYF

cdr3_length: 13
j_call: TRBJ2-3
d_call: -
clone_size: few
v_call: TRBV30
cdr3_nt: TGTGCCTGGAGTGCCGGGGTTCGAGATACGCAGTATTTT
cdr3_aa: CAWSAGVRDTQYF

cdr3_length: 14
j_call: TRBJ1-2
d_call: -
clone_size: -
v_call: TRBV6-5
cdr3_nt: TGTGCCAGCAGTTACTCGGCATCATCGGACATCATCACCTTC
cdr3_aa: CASSYSASSDIITF

cdr3_length: 17
j_call: TRBJ2-7
d_call: TRBD1
clone_size: -
v_call: TRBV18
cdr3_nt: TGTGCCAGCTCATGGAAAACCGGGACAGGGAGATCCTACGAGCAGTACTTC
cdr3_aa: CASSWKTGTGRSYEQYF

cdr3_length: 11
j_call: TRBJ2-5
d_call: -
clone_size: -
v_call: TRBV5-1
cdr3_nt: TGCGCCAGCAGCTTGGAACAGGCCCAGTACTTC
cdr3_aa: CASSLEQAQYF

cdr3_length: 16
j_call: TRBJ2-6
d_call: TRBD2
clone_size: few
v_call: TRBV4-1
cdr3_nt: TGCGCCAGCAGCCATGAGGGGAGGGCTGGGGCCAACGTCCTGACTTTC
cdr3_aa: CASSHEGRAGANVLTF

cdr3_length: 15
j_call: TRBJ2-3
d_call: -
clone_size: few
v_call: TRBV5-1
cdr3_nt: TGCGCCAGCAGCTTGGGAGGCAGTAGCACAGATACGCAGTATTTT
cdr3_aa: CASSLGGSSTDTQYF

cdr3_length: 14
j_call: TRBJ1-2
d_call: TRBD1
clone_size: -
v_call: TRBV28
cdr3_nt: TGTGCCAGCAGTCCACTACAGGGGGTTCGGGGCTACACCTTC
cdr3_aa: CASSPLQGVRGYTF

cdr3_length: 16
j_call: TRBJ2-3
d_call: TRBD2
clone_size: -
v_call: TRBV7-2
cdr3_nt: TGTGCCAGCAGCTTAGCACCTAGCGGAAGCACAGATACGCAGTATTTT
cdr3_aa: CASSLAPSGSTDTQYF

cdr3_length: 11
j_call: TRBJ1-1
d_call: -
clone_size: -
v_call: TRBV5-6
cdr3_nt: TGTGCCAGCAGCAAGGGGTTGAAAGCTTTCTTT
cdr3_aa: CASSKGLKAFF

cdr3_length: 16
j_call: TRBJ1-3
d_call: TRBD1
clone_size: -
v_call: TRBV5-4
cdr3_nt: TGTGCCAGCAGCCTTCGACAGGGTTACTCTGGAAACACCATATATTTT
cdr3_aa: CASSLRQGYSGNTIYF

cdr3_length: 16
j_call: TRBJ2-2
d_call: -
clone_size: -
v_call: TRBV11-2
cdr3_nt: TGTGCCAGCAGCTTAGTTGATTACGGGGAGTCCGGGGAGCTGTTTTTT
cdr3_aa: CASSLVDYGESGELFF

cdr3_length: 14
j_call: TRBJ2-3
d_call: -
clone_size: -
v_call: TRBV6-4
cdr3_nt: TGTGCCAGCAGCCTACAGGGTAGCACAGATACGCAGTATTTT
cdr3_aa: CASSLQGSTDTQYF

cdr3_length: 15
j_call: TRBJ1-3
d_call: -
clone_size: few
v_call: TRBV5-1
cdr3_nt: TGCGCCAGCAGTCCCGGGACATACGCTGGAAACACCATATATTTT
cdr3_aa: CASSPGTYAGNTIYF

cdr3_length: 13
j_call: TRBJ1-1
d_call: -
clone_size: few
v_call: TRBV10-2
cdr3_nt: TGCGCCAGCAGAGAGACAGTGAACACTGAAGCTTTCTTT
cdr3_aa: CASRETVNTEAFF

cdr3_length: 14
j_call: TRBJ2-1
d_call: TRBD2
clone_size: few
v_call: TRBV5-1
cdr3_nt: TGCGCCAGCAGCGCGGGACTAGCGAACAATGAGCAGTTCTTC
cdr3_aa: CASSAGLANNEQFF

cdr3_length: 15
j_call: TRBJ1-2
d_call: TRBD1
clone_size: -
v_call: TRBV6-5
cdr3_nt: TGTGCCAGCGGGTATCAGGGGGCAGGAGACTATGGCTACACCTTC
cdr3_aa: CASGYQGAGDYGYTF

cdr3_length: 16
j_call: TRBJ2-2
d_call: TRBD1
clone_size: few
v_call: TRBV19
cdr3_nt: TGTGCCAGTATCCGAGGACAGGGGCGTTCCACCGGGGAGCTGTTTTTT
cdr3_aa: CASIRGQGRSTGELFF

cdr3_length: 11
j_call: TRBJ2-7
d_call: -
clone_size: -
v_call: TRBV6-1
cdr3_nt: TGTGCCAGCAGTTTCCATCTCGAGCAGTACTTC
cdr3_aa: CASSFHLEQYF

cdr3_length: 14
j_call: TRBJ2-7
d_call: -
clone_size: few
v_call: TRBV15
cdr3_nt: TGTGCCACCAGCAGAGATTTAGGGGCGTACGAGCAGTACTTC
cdr3_aa: CATSRDLGAYEQYF

cdr3_length: 13
j_call: TRBJ1-2
d_call: TRBD1
clone_size: few
v_call: TRBV10-2
cdr3_nt: TGCGGGGTAGGGGACAGGGATAACTATGGCTACACCTTC
cdr3_aa: CGVGDRDNYGYTF

cdr3_length: 13
j_call: TRBJ1-1
d_call: -
clone_size: -
v_call: TRBV7-8
cdr3_nt: TGTGCCAGCAGTAAAACCAGGAACACTGAAGCTTTCTTT
cdr3_aa: CASSKTRNTEAFF

cdr3_length: 15
j_call: TRBJ2-3
d_call: TRBD2
clone_size: few
v_call: TRBV4-1
cdr3_nt: TGCGCCAGCAGCCGGAGTAGCGGGGATACAGATACGCAGTATTTT
cdr3_aa: CASSRSSGDTDTQYF

cdr3_length: 13
j_call: TRBJ2-7
d_call: -
clone_size: few
v_call: TRBV25-1
cdr3_nt: TGTGCCAGCAGCGCCCGATTAGAGTACGAGCAGTACTTC
cdr3_aa: CASSARLEYEQYF

cdr3_length: 16
j_call: TRBJ2-1
d_call: TRBD1
clone_size: few
v_call: TRBV27
cdr3_nt: TGTGCCAGCAGTTTATACAGGGGGGACTTCTACAATGAGCAGTTCTTC
cdr3_aa: CASSLYRGDFYNEQFF

cdr3_length: 16
j_call: TRBJ2-1
d_call: -
clone_size: -
v_call: TRBV5-1
cdr3_nt: TGCGCCAGCTCAGCCCGCCGGGACTGGTCCTACAATGAGCAGTTCTTC
cdr3_aa: CASSARRDWSYNEQFF

cdr3_length: 14
j_call: TRBJ2-1
d_call: -
clone_size: -
v_call: TRBV10-1
cdr3_nt: TGCGCCAGCAGTGAGTCGACAGCTTACAATGAGCAGTTCTTC
cdr3_aa: CASSESTAYNEQFF

cdr3_length: 13
j_call: TRBJ2-7
d_call: -
clone_size: few
v_call: TRBV15
cdr3_nt: TGTGCCACCAGCAGAGACAGGGGCTACGAGCAGTACTTC
cdr3_aa: CATSRDRGYEQYF

cdr3_length: 14
j_call: TRBJ1-5
d_call: -
clone_size: -
v_call: TRBV28
cdr3_nt: TGTGCCAGCAGGCTAGGACAGAGGCATCAGCCCCAGCATTTT
cdr3_aa: CASRLGQRHQPQHF

cdr3_length: 15
j_call: TRBJ1-5
d_call: TRBD1
clone_size: -
v_call: TRBV5-6
cdr3_nt: TGTGCCAGCAGCTTCACAGGGGCTGGGAATCAGCCCCAGCATTTT
cdr3_aa: CASSFTGAGNQPQHF

cdr3_length: 17
j_call: TRBJ2-7
d_call: TRBD2
clone_size: few
v_call: TRBV5-1
cdr3_nt: TGCGCCAGCAGCTTTCTAGCGGGGGGCCAAAAGAATTACGAGCAGTACTTC
cdr3_aa: CASSFLAGGQKNYEQYF

cdr3_length: 12
j_call: TRBJ2-1
d_call: -
clone_size: -
v_call: TRBV4-2
cdr3_nt: TGTGCCAGCAGACAAGAGGGGCCTGCGCAGCTCTTC
cdr3_aa: CASRQEGPAQLF

cdr3_length: 13
j_call: TRBJ2-5
d_call: -
clone_size: few
v_call: TRBV11-2
cdr3_nt: TGTGCCAGCAGCATAGGGGTCGGGGAGACCCAGTACTTC
cdr3_aa: CASSIGVGETQYF

cdr3_length: 14
j_call: TRBJ1-1
d_call: -
clone_size: few
v_call: TRBV10-2
cdr3_nt: TGCGCCAGCAGGAAAGTATACATGAACACTGAAGCTTTCTTT
cdr3_aa: CASRKVYMNTEAFF

cdr3_length: 21
j_call: TRBJ2-6
d_call: -
clone_size: few
v_call: TRBV6-1
cdr3_nt: TGTGCCAGCAGTGAAGAAGGTGGTAGGGGACAATTAACCTCTGGGGCCAACGTCCTGACTTTC
cdr3_aa: CASSEEGGRGQLTSGANVLTF

cdr3_length: 14
j_call: TRBJ2-7
d_call: TRBD1
clone_size: -
v_call: TRBV6-1
cdr3_nt: TGTGCCAGCTGTCCCGACAGGGACCTCTACGAGCAGTACTTC
cdr3_aa: CASCPDRDLYEQYF

cdr3_length: 17
j_call: TRBJ1-1
d_call: -
clone_size: -
v_call: TRBV7-9
cdr3_nt: TGTGCCAGCAGCCCGAGCTATAAGTTAGGGGGGGGTACTGAAGCTTTCTTT
cdr3_aa: CASSPSYKLGGGTEAFF

cdr3_length: 15
j_call: TRBJ2-1
d_call: -
clone_size: -
v_call: TRBV19
cdr3_nt: TGTGCCAGTAGTAGCTACAGGGAGAAGGGCTATGAGCAGTTCTTC
cdr3_aa: CASSSYREKGYEQFF

cdr3_length: 12
j_call: TRBJ1-4
d_call: TRBD1
clone_size: -
v_call: TRBV25-1
cdr3_nt: TGTGCCAGTAGACAGGGGGTGAGAGAACTGTTTTTT
cdr3_aa: CASRQGVRELFF

cdr3_length: 15
j_call: TRBJ1-5
d_call: TRBD1
clone_size: -
v_call: TRBV19
cdr3_nt: TGTGCCAGTAGTATAAGGGGGCGTCAGGGTCAGCCCCAGCATTTT
cdr3_aa: CASSIRGRQGQPQHF

cdr3_length: 15
j_call: TRBJ2-2
d_call: -
clone_size: -
v_call: TRBV30
cdr3_nt: TGTGCCTGGATTGTAGAGGGTAGGAACACCGGGGAGCTGTTTTTT
cdr3_aa: CAWIVEGRNTGELFF